One and the same sample provided the 27 T cell receptor beta chains below, sequenced in a study of T-cell memory formation after mild COVID-19. TCRdb called the 5' RACE reads again in MiXCR, with one record for every CDR3 protein. The sample shows approximately 44,000 distinct CDR3 sequences, about 7.3% of them seen only once. Sequenced: PBMCs or a T cell subset sorted from them (not recorded which). Receptors originate from a man younger than 35 who had mild COVID-19 (a few samples of this study predate the infection). Cell type and time point are not known.

Comments on this clonotype: This clone may be a read error of a much larger clone one base away. The V gene is TRBV10-2, the J gene TRBJ2-3; 13 nucleotides agree with TRBD2. V lost 6 bases and J lost 6; bases outside the gene matches: 3. Germline CDR1 WSHSY, CDR2 SAAADI. The CDR3 loop spans 14 amino acids. As DNA, the CDR3 is TGCGCCAGCAGACTAGCGGGGGGGGAGGATACGCAGTATTTT. It specifies CASRLAGGEDTQYF.

This sequence joins TRBV7-2 and TRBJ1-6; TRBD1 aligns across 7 bases. Trimming removed 6 bases from V and 5 bases from J; junction bases left unmatched: 7. The CDR3 runs to 15 residues. The germline V gene encodes CDR1 SGHTA and CDR2 FQGNSA. The CDR3: CASRPTGTDNSPLHF. CDR3 DNA: TGTGCCAGCAGACCCACCGGGACAGATAATTCACCCCTCCACTTT.

This clonotype was detected many times. The CDR3 DNA reads as TGCGCCAGCAGCGGGACTAGCGGGGTCCGGGGCACAGATACGCAGTATTTT. Protein product: CASSGTSGVRGTDTQYF. The chain uses TRBV5-1 and TRBJ2-3; the match to TRBD2 covers 13 bases. Per the germline V gene, CDR1 is SGHRS and CDR2 is YFSETQ. Trimming cost V 4 bases and J 1 base; bases outside gene matches: 6. CDR3 length equals 17 residues.

By proportion, this clonotype is medium-sized. This rearrangement joins TRBV12-3 or TRBV12-4 to TRBJ1-3; no clear D. The V gene lost 5 bases and the J gene lost 3 bases, with 11 bases spanning the gap. CDR3 length equals 14 residues. CDR3 loop: CASSPSAGGNTIYF. The CDR3, as DNA: TGTGCCAGCAGTCCGTCGGCGGGTGGAAACACCATATATTTT.

This clonotype was observed a handful of times. This chain uses TRBV6-5 with TRBJ2-2, with D perhaps matching TRBD1 (5 bases). The length of the CDR3 is 13 residues. Between the trimmed V and J ends, which lost 9 bases and 8 bases, there was a span of 16 bases. From germline, CDR1 is MNHEY and CDR2 SVGAGI. The CDR3: CASTWGLIGELFF. The CDR3, as DNA: TGTGCCAGTACTTGGGGCCTCATAGGGGAGCTGTTTTTT.

This clonotype has just a few counts. This chain connects TRBV4-1 to TRBJ1-4; D possibly corresponds to TRBD1 (5 bases). In germline, CDR1 is MGHRA, CDR2 YSYEKL. This CDR3 has 15 amino acids. The V end lost 4 bases, the J end lost 4 bases, and 13 bases lay between the germline ends. The CDR3 loop reads CASSPVGTGNEKLFF. The CDR3 coding sequence is TGCGCCAGCAGCCCAGTAGGGACGGGTAATGAAAAACTGTTTTTT.

The chain is built from TRBV28 and TRBJ1-5, with D maybe TRBD1 (6 bases). The V and J ends lost 2 bases and 2 bases respectively, with 22 bases between them. Germline CDR1 and CDR2: MDHEN and SYDVKM. CDR3 length equals 19 residues. The CDR3 DNA reads as TGTGCCAGCAGTTTACTTTATCTTTGGGGGCGGGATGGCAATCAGCCCCAGCATTTT. This translates into CASSLLYLWGRDGNQPQHF.

This clonotype has a handful of counts. The chain recombines TRBV5-1 with TRBJ2-7, with D possibly matching TRBD2 (5 bases). Per germline, CDR1 SGHRS and CDR2 YFSETQ. This CDR3 spans 14 amino acids. Trimming removed 2 bases at V and 6 bases at J, with 15 bases between. CDR3 region: CASSFFQAEGEQYF. The CDR3 DNA follows: TGCGCCAGCAGCTTTTTCCAGGCAGAGGGCGAGCAGTACTTC. The complete variable domain, with remaining parts taken from reference TRBV5-1 and TRBJ2-7, reads KAGVTQTPRYLIKTRGQQVTLSCSPISGHRSVSWYQQTPGQGLQFLFEYFSETQRNKGNFPGRFSGRQFSNSRSEMNVSTLELGDSALYLCASSFFQAEGEQYFGPGTRLTVT.

This clonotype was found many times. The rearrangement uses TRBV7-2 and TRBJ2-3, with TRBD2 matching over 13 bases. This CDR3 has 18 amino acids. J lost 3 bases, V lost 2 bases, and 8 bases had no gene match. Per germline, CDR1 SGHTA and CDR2 FQGNSA. The CDR3 sequence: CASSLSPTSGGATDTQYF. Here the CDR3 DNA reads TGTGCCAGCAGCTTAAGTCCTACTAGCGGGGGGGCTACAGATACGCAGTATTTT.

V and J are TRBV5-1 and TRBJ1-1; no definite D call. Germline loops: CDR1 SGHRS, CDR2 YFSETQ. This CDR3 is 12 amino acids long. Trimming took off 0 bases at V and 10 bases at J, with 10 bases between the two ends. CDR3 residues: CASSLDQDVAFF. CDR3 bases: TGCGCCAGCAGCTTGGATCAGGACGTAGCTTTCTTT.

V is TRBV11-2 and J is TRBJ2-5, with a weak D call TRBD2 (6 bases). The CDR3 sequence is 13 residues long. Germline CDR1 and CDR2: SGHAT and FQNNGV. Trimming took 1 base from V and 3 from J, leaving 6 bases between them. The CDR3 nucleotides are TGTGCCAGCAGCTTAGGGACTAAAGAGACCCAGTACTTC. Its protein product is CASSLGTKETQYF.

This clonotype was recorded many times. The V gene is TRBV5-1, the J gene TRBJ2-1; 10 nucleotides agree with TRBD2. The CDR3 is 16 residues long. Germline V gives CDR1 SGHRS, CDR2 YFSETQ. The trim removed 4 bases at V and 0 bases at J, leaving 4 bases unmatched. CDR3 region: CASSESGGASYNEQFF. CDR3 DNA: TGCGCCAGCAGCGAGAGCGGGGGGGCCTCCTACAATGAGCAGTTCTTC.

V and J are TRBV4-3 and TRBJ1-5, with D hard to call. V dropped 0 bases and J dropped 3 bases, with 3 bases sitting between them. Germline values: CDR1 LGHNA, CDR2 YSLEER. The CDR3 loop spans 13 amino acids. The CDR3 DNA follows: TGCGCCAGCAGCCAAGACTCCAATCAGCCCCAGCATTTT. Amino acids: CASSQDSNQPQHF.

This clonotype was counted ten times or more. CDR3 in amino acids: CASSSEQGYEQFF. Here the CDR3 DNA reads TGTGCCAGCAGCAGTGAACAGGGTTATGAGCAGTTCTTC. This chain uses TRBV7-3 with TRBJ2-1, with D perhaps TRBD1 (6 bases). Germline CDR1 SGHTA, CDR2 FQGTGA. V was cut by 5 bases and J by 8 bases, with 13 bases left in between. There are 13 residues in the CDR3.

There are a few counts of this clonotype. The rearrangement links TRBV7-9 to TRBJ1-2, with 7 nucleotides matching TRBD1. The CDR3 is made up of 12 amino acids. Germline V gene lookup returns CDR1 SEHNR and CDR2 FQNEAQ (reference sequence). J gave up 8 bases and V 5 bases, and 5 bases lay outside the gene matches. CDR3 DNA: TGTGCCAGCAGCACCGACAGGGAGGGCTACACCTTC. This codes for CASSTDREGYTF.

The chain has TRBV7-9 and TRBJ1-2, with D perhaps matching TRBD1 (5 bases). The CDR3 is made up of 15 amino acids. In germline, CDR1 is SEHNR, CDR2 FQNEAQ (reference sequence). Deletions cut 5 bases from V and 6 bases from J, with 19 bases between. The CDR3 nucleotides read TGTGCCAGCAGCGCCTGGGGCATCAGAAATCATGGCTACACCTTC. Amino acids: CASSAWGIRNHGYTF.

The chain couples TRBV5-1 to TRBJ1-5, with 8 nucleotides matching TRBD1. This CDR3 region has 15 residues. The junction had 3 bases not matched to a gene; V was cut back by 3 bases and J by 1 base. Germline CDR1 reads SGHRS; CDR2 reads YFSETQ. The CDR3 region is CASSSTGVSNQPQHF. CDR3 sequence (DNA): TGCGCCAGCAGCTCGACAGGGGTAAGCAATCAGCCCCAGCATTTT.

This sequence joins TRBV7-9 and TRBJ2-3; 10 nucleotides agree with TRBD2. CDR3 length: 15 amino acids. V shed 7 bases, J shed 8 bases, and the junction held 12 bases outside the gene matches. CDR1 is SEHNR and CDR2 is FQNEAQ in the germline V gene (reference sequence). In nucleotides, the CDR3 is TGTGCCAGCACCCAGCGGGGGGGCGTTTTGGGTACGCAGTATTTT. Translating it yields CASTQRGGVLGTQYF.

This clonotype was detected only a few times. The chain links TRBV12-3 or TRBV12-4 to TRBJ1-5, with D unresolved. The CDR3 totals 13 residues. V dropped 1 base and J dropped 5 bases, with 6 bases sitting between them. As DNA, the CDR3 is TGTGCCAGCAGTTTAGAAAGGGATCAGCCCCAGCATTTT. This codes for CASSLERDQPQHF.

This clonotype showed up many times. The gene calls are TRBV6-2 or TRBV6-3 and TRBJ2-1; D not resolved. V was trimmed by 8 bases and J by 0 bases, leaving 8 bases between them. Germline CDR1 MNHEY, CDR2 SVGEGT. The CDR3 loop spans 13 amino acids. The CDR3 DNA is TGTGCCAGCGTTCTCAGCTCCTACAATGAGCAGTTCTTC. Its protein is CASVLSSYNEQFF.

This clonotype has a handful of counts. The rearrangement uses TRBV14 and TRBJ1-6, with a tentative D call TRBD1 (6 bases). Germline V gene sequence: CDR1 SGHDN, CDR2 FVKESK. Between the trimmed V and J ends, which lost 1 base and 5 bases, there was a span of 15 bases. There are 17 residues in the CDR3. CDR3 DNA: TGTGCCAGCAGCCAAGGGGACCGGACAGCTAATAATTCACCCCTCCACTTT. Residues: CASSQGDRTANNSPLHF.

This chain joins TRBV28 and TRBJ2-6, with 8 bases that match TRBD1. The CDR3 has 15 amino acids. Germline assignment: CDR1 MDHEN and CDR2 SYDVKM. The V segment lost 6 bases and the J segment 4 bases; nucleotides outside the gene matches: 5. The DNA of the CDR3 is TGTGCCAGCAGGACAGGGGTCCCCGGGGCCAACGTCCTGACTTTC. Translating gives CASRTGVPGANVLTF. Full variable domain (missing parts from reference TRBV28 and TRBJ2-6): DVKVTQSSRYLVKRTGEKVFLECVQDMDHENMFWYRQDPGLGLRLIYFSYDVKMKEKGDIPEGYSVSREKKERFSLILESASTNQTSMYLCASRTGVPGANVLTFGAGSRLTVL.

The chain couples TRBV7-9 to TRBJ2-7; TRBD2 matches 8 bases. Germline V lookup: CDR1 SEHNR, CDR2 FQNEAQ (reference sequence). The CDR3 consists of 14 residues. Trimming removed 5 bases from V and 5 bases from J; junction bases left unmatched: 8. The CDR3 loop reads CASSGTGGGHEQYV. CDR3 in DNA: TGTGCCAGCAGCGGTACCGGGGGGGGCCACGAGCAGTACGTC.

This clonotype was recorded at least ten times. The chain has TRBV5-1 and TRBJ2-3; D is unresolved. The germline V and J ends were trimmed by 4 bases and 0 bases, with 12 bases remaining between them. CDR1 and CDR2 (germline): SGHRS, YFSETQ. The length of the CDR3 is 15 residues. The DNA of the CDR3 is TGCGCCAGCAGCAACGGACCCGGTAGCACAGATACGCAGTATTTT. This sequence encodes CASSNGPGSTDTQYF.

The CDR3 nucleotides read TGCGCCAGCAGCCACCAGACTAGCGGGGAGGGGGATGAGCAGTTCTTC. Amino acid sequence: CASSHQTSGEGDEQFF. This chain joins TRBV4-1 and TRBJ2-1, with TRBD2 matching over 11 bases. J gave up 8 bases and V 3 bases, and 9 bases lay outside the gene matches. Germline V CDR1 and CDR2: MGHRA, YSYEKL. CDR3 length equals 16 residues.

This clonotype has more than one count but fewer than ten. This chain connects TRBV9 to TRBJ2-7; D possibly uses TRBD1 or TRBD2 (6 bases each). V shed 2 bases and J shed 7 bases, with 13 bases lying between them. There are 13 residues in the CDR3. Germline values: CDR1 SGDLS, CDR2 YYNGEE. For the CDR3, the DNA is TGTGCCAGCAGCGTTGGGGGGCCGGGTGAGCAGTACTTC. Translated: CASSVGGPGEQYF.

CDR3 in amino acids: CASSGTGGSNQPQHF. The CDR3 nucleotides read TGTGCCAGCAGCGGTACAGGGGGAAGCAATCAGCCCCAGCATTTT. The genes are TRBV6-1 and TRBJ1-5; 8 nucleotides align to TRBD1. The germline V gene encodes CDR1 MNHNS and CDR2 SASEGT. This CDR3 has 15 amino acids. After removal of 6 bases from V and 1 base from J, the junction contained 5 bases not matched to a gene.